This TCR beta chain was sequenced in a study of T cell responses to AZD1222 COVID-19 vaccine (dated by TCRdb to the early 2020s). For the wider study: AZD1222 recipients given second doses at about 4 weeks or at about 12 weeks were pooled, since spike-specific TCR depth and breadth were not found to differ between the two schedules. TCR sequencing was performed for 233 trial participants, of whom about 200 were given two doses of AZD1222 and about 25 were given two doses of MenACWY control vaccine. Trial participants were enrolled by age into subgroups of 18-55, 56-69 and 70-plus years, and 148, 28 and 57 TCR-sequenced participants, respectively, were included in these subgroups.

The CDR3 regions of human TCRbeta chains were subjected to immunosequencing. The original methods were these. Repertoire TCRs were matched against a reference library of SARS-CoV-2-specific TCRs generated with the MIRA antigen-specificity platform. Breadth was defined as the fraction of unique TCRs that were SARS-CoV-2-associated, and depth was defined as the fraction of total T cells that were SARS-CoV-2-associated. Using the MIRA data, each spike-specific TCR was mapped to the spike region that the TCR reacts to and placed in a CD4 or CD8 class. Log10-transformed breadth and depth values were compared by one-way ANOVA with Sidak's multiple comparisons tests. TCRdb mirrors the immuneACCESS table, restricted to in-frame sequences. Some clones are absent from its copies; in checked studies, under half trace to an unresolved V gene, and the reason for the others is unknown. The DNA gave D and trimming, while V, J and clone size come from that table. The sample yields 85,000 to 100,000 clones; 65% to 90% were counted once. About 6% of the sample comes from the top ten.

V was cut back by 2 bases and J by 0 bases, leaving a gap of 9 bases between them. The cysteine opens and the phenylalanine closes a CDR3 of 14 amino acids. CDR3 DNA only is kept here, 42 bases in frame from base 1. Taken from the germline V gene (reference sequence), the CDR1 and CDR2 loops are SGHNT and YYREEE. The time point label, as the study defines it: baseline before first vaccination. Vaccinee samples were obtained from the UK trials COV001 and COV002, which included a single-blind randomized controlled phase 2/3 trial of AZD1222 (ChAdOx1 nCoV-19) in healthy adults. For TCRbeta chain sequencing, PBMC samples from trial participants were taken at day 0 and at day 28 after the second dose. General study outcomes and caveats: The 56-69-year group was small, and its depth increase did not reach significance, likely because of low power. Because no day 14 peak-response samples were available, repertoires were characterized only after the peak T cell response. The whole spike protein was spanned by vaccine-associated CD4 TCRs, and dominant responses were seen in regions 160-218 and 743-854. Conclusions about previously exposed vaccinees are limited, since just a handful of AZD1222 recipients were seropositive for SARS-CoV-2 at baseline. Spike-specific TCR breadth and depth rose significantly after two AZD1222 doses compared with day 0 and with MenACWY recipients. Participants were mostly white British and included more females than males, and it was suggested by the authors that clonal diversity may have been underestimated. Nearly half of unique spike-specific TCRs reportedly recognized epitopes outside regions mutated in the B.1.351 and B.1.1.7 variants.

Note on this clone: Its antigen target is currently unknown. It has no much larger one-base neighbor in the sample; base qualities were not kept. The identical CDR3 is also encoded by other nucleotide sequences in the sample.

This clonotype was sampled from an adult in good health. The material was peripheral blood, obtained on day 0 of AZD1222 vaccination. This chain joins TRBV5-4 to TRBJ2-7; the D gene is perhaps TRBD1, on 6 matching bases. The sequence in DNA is TGTGCCAGCAGCTTAACAGGGAACTCCTACGAGCAGTACTTC. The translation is CASSLTGNSYEQYF.